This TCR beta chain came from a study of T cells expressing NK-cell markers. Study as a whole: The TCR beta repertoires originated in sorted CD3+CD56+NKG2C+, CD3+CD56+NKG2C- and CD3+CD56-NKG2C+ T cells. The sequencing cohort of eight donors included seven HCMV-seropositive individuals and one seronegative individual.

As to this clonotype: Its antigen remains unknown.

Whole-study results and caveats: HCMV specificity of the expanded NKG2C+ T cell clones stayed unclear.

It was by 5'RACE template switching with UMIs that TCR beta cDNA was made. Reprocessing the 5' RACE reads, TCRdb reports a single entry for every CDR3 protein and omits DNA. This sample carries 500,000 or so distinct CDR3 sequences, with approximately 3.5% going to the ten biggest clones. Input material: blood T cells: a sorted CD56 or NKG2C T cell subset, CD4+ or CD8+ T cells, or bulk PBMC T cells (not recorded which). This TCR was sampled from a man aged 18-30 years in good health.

The CDR3 sequence: CASSLDSKLAGVPDTQYF. The chain joins TRBV5-1 to TRBJ2-3; TCRdb designates TRBD2, a call that cannot be tested without DNA. Germline CDR1 is SGHRS and CDR2 is YFSETQ. The CDR3 totals 18 residues.